This T cell receptor (beta chain) appears in the sequencing data of a study of blood T cell repertoires in COVID-19. CDR1 and CDR2 from the germline V gene are SGHRS and YFSETQ. The CDR3 totals 14 residues. V shed 1 base, J shed 7 bases, and the junction held 6 bases outside the gene matches. In the original analysis: Counts of nucleated cells, estimated from reference gene primer amplification, were obtained. Profiled with immunoSEQ multiplex PCR; TCRdb holds only in-frame clones, not every one. V, J and clone size were drawn from that table, and D and trimming were deduced from the DNA. The table shows approximately 390,000 clones, with 90% occurring only once.

The clonotype originates from a man aged 18 to 35 with active or convalescent COVID-19. The chain uses TRBV5-1 and TRBJ1-2; 8 bases map to TRBD1. The specimen sequenced was peripheral blood. The CDR3, as DNA: TGCGCCAGCAGCTTGACACAGGGGGTTGGTGGCTACACCTTC. This translates into CASSLTQGVGGYTF.